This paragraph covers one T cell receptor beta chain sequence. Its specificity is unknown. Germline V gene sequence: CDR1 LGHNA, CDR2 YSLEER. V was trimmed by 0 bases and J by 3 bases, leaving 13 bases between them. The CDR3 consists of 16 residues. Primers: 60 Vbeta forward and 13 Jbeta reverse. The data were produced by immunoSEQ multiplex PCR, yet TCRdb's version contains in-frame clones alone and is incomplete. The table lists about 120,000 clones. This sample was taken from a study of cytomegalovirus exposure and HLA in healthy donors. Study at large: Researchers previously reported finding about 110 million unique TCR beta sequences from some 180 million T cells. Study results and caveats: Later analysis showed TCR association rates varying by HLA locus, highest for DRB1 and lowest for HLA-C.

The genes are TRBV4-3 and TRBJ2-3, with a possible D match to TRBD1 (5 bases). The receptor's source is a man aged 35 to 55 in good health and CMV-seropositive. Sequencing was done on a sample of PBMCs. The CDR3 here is CASSQEGREGTDTQYF. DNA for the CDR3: TGCGCCAGCAGCCAAGAAGGCAGGGAAGGTACAGATACGCAGTATTTT.